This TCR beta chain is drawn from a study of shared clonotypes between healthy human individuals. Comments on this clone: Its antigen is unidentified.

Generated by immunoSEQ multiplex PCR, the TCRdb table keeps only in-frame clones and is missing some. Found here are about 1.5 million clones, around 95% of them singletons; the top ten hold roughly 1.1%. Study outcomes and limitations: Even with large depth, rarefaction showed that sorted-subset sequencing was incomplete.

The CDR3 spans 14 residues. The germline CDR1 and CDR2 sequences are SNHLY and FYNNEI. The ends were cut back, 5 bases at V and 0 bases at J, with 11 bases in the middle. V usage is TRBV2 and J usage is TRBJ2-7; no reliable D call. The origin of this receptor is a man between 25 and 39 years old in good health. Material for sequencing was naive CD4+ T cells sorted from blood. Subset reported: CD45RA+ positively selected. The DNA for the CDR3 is TGTGCCAGCAGTACCGGTGAGAGCTCCTACGAGCAGTACTTC. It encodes CASSTGESSYEQYF.